This is a list of T cell receptor beta chains from one sample in a study of blood T cell repertoires in COVID-19. The data were produced by immunoSEQ multiplex PCR, yet TCRdb's version contains in-frame clones alone and is incomplete. The sample lists nearly 80,000 clones, roughly 80% occurring once. Sequencing was carried out using peripheral blood. The receptors come from a woman between 65 and 79 years old with acute or convalescent COVID-19. CDR3s include the opening cysteine and the closing phenylalanine or tryptophan. D genes are given only for firm matches. The size field is filled for only some rows; it gives once, few, many or a size class.

clone size | J gene | V gene | D gene | CDR3 DNA | CDR3 protein
- | TRBJ2-5 | TRBV6-5 | TRBD2 | TGTGCCAGCGGTCTAGCGGGGTTTCAAGAGACCCAGTACTTC | CASGLAGFQETQYF
- | TRBJ1-2 | TRBV3-1/TRBV3-2 | - | TGTGCCAGCAGCCAAGCTACTAACTATGGCTACACCTTC | CASSQATNYGYTF
- | TRBJ2-7 | TRBV5-1 | - | TGCGCCAGCAGCTTGCTAAGAGGCTCCTACGAGCAGTACTTC | CASSLLRGSYEQYF
- | TRBJ2-7 | TRBV5-1 | - | TGCGCCAGCAGCCCGGGGAACTCCTACGAGCAGTACTTC | CASSPGNSYEQYF
- | TRBJ1-6 | TRBV7-6 | - | TGTGCCAGCAGCCCCACGAGGCAGATGAATTCACCCCTCCACTTT | CASSPTRQMNSPLHF
- | TRBJ2-3 | TRBV5-1 | - | TGCGCCAGCAGCTTCCTGACTCCCTCGGCGGCAGATACGCAGTATTTT | CASSFLTPSAADTQYF
- | TRBJ1-2 | TRBV5-1 | TRBD1 | TGCGCCAGCAGCCCCGAAAGACAGGGACTTGGCTATGGCTACACCTTC | CASSPERQGLGYGYTF
- | TRBJ2-7 | TRBV3-1/TRBV3-2 | TRBD2 | TGTGCCAGCAGCCAAGTAAAACCGGGACTAGCGCTTTACGAGCAGTACTTC | CASSQVKPGLALYEQYF
- | TRBJ1-1 | TRBV28 | - | TGTGCCAGCAGTTCCGCAGGGGCGGGGAACACTGAAGCTTTCTTT | CASSSAGAGNTEAFF
- | TRBJ1-1 | TRBV10-3 | - | TGTGCCATCAGTGAGTCGATGATGGTCGGGATGAACACTGAAGCTTTCTTT | CAISESMMVGMNTEAFF
- | TRBJ2-7 | TRBV5-6 | TRBD2 | TGTGCCAGCAGGGGACTAGCGGGGTCGTACGAGCAGTACTTC | CASRGLAGSYEQYF
- | TRBJ2-1 | TRBV24-1 | TRBD1 | TGTGCCACCAGTGATAGGGCGACAGGGGTCACCTACAATGAGCAGTTCTTC | CATSDRATGVTYNEQFF
- | TRBJ2-1 | TRBV5-1 | TRBD1 | TGCGCCAGCAGACGGAGGACAGGGGCTTCCTACAATGAGCAGTTCTTC | CASRRRTGASYNEQFF
once | TRBJ1-1 | TRBV9 | - | TGTGCCAGCAGCGTCCTGGGGGGGGCAAACACTGAAGCTTTCTTT | CASSVLGGANTEAFF
- | TRBJ2-2 | TRBV2 | TRBD2 | TGTGCCAGCAGTGAACGTGGGCTAGCGGGAGCAACTGGGGAGCTGTTTTTT | CASSERGLAGATGELFF
- | TRBJ2-2 | TRBV19 | TRBD2 | TGTGCCAGTAGTATGTCTAGCGGGTTAGGCGGGGAGCTGTTTTTT | CASSMSSGLGGELFF
- | TRBJ1-3 | TRBV19 | - | TGTGCCAGCCAACAGGGCAACTCTGGAAACACCATATATTTT | CASQQGNSGNTIYF
- | TRBJ2-1 | TRBV30 | - | TGTGCCTGGAGTGTAGTCAGAGGGAATGAGCAGTTCTTC | CAWSVVRGNEQFF
- | TRBJ1-4 | TRBV5-1 | - | TGCGCCAGCAGCTCCCAGGGTGTTACCGAAAAACTGTTTTTT | CASSSQGVTEKLFF
- | TRBJ1-1 | TRBV25-1 | TRBD1 | TGTGCCAGCAGGGCGGGACAGGGGATGATTGAAGCTTTCTTT | CASRAGQGMIEAFF
- | TRBJ1-1 | TRBV19 | TRBD1 | TGTGCCAGTAGTATAGAAATACAGGGGCGCACTGAAGCTTTCTTT | CASSIEIQGRTEAFF
- | TRBJ2-7 | TRBV4-1 | TRBD1 | TGCGCCAGCAGCCTCCGACAGGGAAGCTACGAGCAGTACTTC | CASSLRQGSYEQYF
- | TRBJ1-1 | TRBV19 | TRBD1 | TGTGCCAGTGGGACAGGGGGGGGTGAAGCTTTCTTT | CASGTGGGEAFF
- | TRBJ2-7 | TRBV25-1 | TRBD1 | TGTGCCAGCAGTGGGACAGGGATCCGCGAGCAGTACTTC | CASSGTGIREQYF
- | TRBJ2-4 | TRBV2 | - | TGTGCCAGCAGTGGAGGGCAGCCCTCTCTAGCCAAAAACATTCAGTACTTC | CASSGGQPSLAKNIQYF